This T cell receptor beta chain is drawn from a study of OX40 agonist ivuxolimab in advanced cancers. If patients had autoimmune disease history or systemic immunosuppression, they were excluded. This CDR3 spans 14 amino acids. V lost 1 base and J 7 bases, leaving 12 bases between the germline ends. Germline V gene lookup returns CDR1 SGHDT and CDR2 YYEEEE. TCRdb keeps only in-frame clones here, not all; method: immunoSEQ multiplex PCR. Seen here are about 20,000 clones, roughly 78% observed once, and the top ten hold roughly 30%. The chain uses TRBV5-6 and TRBJ2-1; D gene unclear. Sequenced material: CD4+ or CD8+ T cells sorted from blood, taken in a trial of the OX40 agonist ivuxolimab. This receptor was taken from an adult with an advanced solid tumor such as melanoma, head and neck, liver or kidney cancer. The CDR3 is CASSLSSGWNEQFF. In nucleotides, the CDR3 is TGTGCCAGCAGCTTGTCGTCTGGTTGGAATGAGCAGTTCTTC. The variable domain in full, completed from reference TRBV5-6 and TRBJ2-1, reads DAGVTQSPTHLIKTRGQQVTLRCSPKSGHDTVSWYQQALGQGPQFIFQYYEEEERQRGNFPDRFSGHQFPNYSSELNVNALLLGDSALYLCASSLSSGWNEQFFGPGTRLTVL.